Many counts were recorded for the clone carrying this T cell receptor (beta chain). Clinicians made diagnoses from clinical symptoms, serum thyroxine, TRAb, thyroid ultrasound and orbital computed tomography. This sample was taken from a study of Graves' ophthalmopathy and Graves' hyperthyroidism. This CDR3 region has 15 residues. Germline V gene lookup returns CDR1 MNHNS and CDR2 SASEGT. Trimming shortened V by 3 bases and J by 0 bases, and 12 bases separated the two germline ends. Transcripts of RNA were the source for amplifying TCR beta CDR3 regions. Investigators did first-round RT-PCR with HTBI primers, then second-round multiplex PCR. TCRdb analysed the multiplex PCR reads with MiXCR anew, one entry per CDR3 protein. The data contain about 590,000 distinct CDR3 sequences, less than 45% of them seen just once; the ten biggest clones take up about 4.2%.

This TCR derives from an adult man with Graves' hyperthyroidism. The chain recombines TRBV6-1 with TRBJ2-7, with TRBD1 as a possible D gene (5 bases). Sequenced: peripheral blood or thyroid tissue (not recorded which). CDR3 sequence: CASSDRALSSYEQYF. CDR3 sequence (DNA): TGTGCCAGCAGTGACAGGGCGCTTAGCTCCTACGAGCAGTACTTC.